This T cell receptor (beta chain) was profiled in a study of T cell repertoires in cytomegalovirus infection. Whole-study context: CMV epitopes, recently identified HLA-C-restricted and well-studied HLA-B-restricted, were used. Indications came from public TCR beta signatures; they pointed to CMV infection and to a matching HLA type.

One entry per CDR3 protein, called by TCRdb with MiXCR from the reads. Among about 900,000 distinct CDR3 sequences listed, around 29% were seen once. Germline values: CDR1 SGHNT, CDR2 YENEEA. Both ends counted, the CDR3 spans 13 residues. General observations from the study: Carriers of CMV plus the relevant HLA were identified by cumulative public TCR beta family frequency. Dominating the ex vivo response were HLA-C-restricted CMV-specific TCR beta clonotypes.

Details on this clonotype: The antigen is undetermined. It is unclear where the CDR3 begins or ends on the DNA, so no DNA is shown, and the CDR3 is as TCRdb lists it.

This clonotype was obtained from a human donor in good health (CMV status not recorded). Some clones in this sample may be carry-over from other donors' samples. The genes are TRBV11-3 and TRBJ2-3. The input for sequencing was cultured CD8+ T cells from PBMCs, taken from culture after CMV antigen stimulation. The CDR3 region is CASSLYFGDTQYF.